This is a list of T cell receptor beta chains from one sample in a study of blood T cells in healthy people across ages. One entry per CDR3 protein, called by TCRdb with MiXCR from the 5' RACE reads. The table has some 670,000 distinct CDR3 sequences, approximately 52% seen once. The specimen was blood. Receptor source: a woman aged 80 or older in good health. CDR3s include the opening cysteine and the closing phenylalanine or tryptophan. A D gene is named only where the DNA matches it firmly. Clone size is shown for a subset of rows, as once, few, many or a class of expanded clone.

J gene,clone size,D gene,V gene,CDR3 DNA,CDR3 protein
TRBJ2-7,few,.,TRBV18,TGTGCCAGCTCATCCTTAGCCGGCGAGCAGTACTTC,CASSSLAGEQYF
TRBJ2-5,once,TRBD1,TRBV10-3,TGTGCCACCGGGGGGACAGGGAGAGAGACCCAGTACTTC,CATGGTGRETQYF
TRBJ2-3,.,.,TRBV21-1,TGTGCCAGCATTAACTTTACCGGGACTAGGCGGGCGACCGGCACAGATACGCAGTATTTT,CASINFTGTRRATGTDTQYF
TRBJ2-4,.,.,TRBV7-2,TGTGCCAGCAGCTTAGGGAGCGGACCCAAAAACATTCAGTACTTC,CASSLGSGPKNIQYF
TRBJ2-3,.,.,TRBV10-3,TGTGCCATCAGGGACAGCGGCACAGATACGCAGTATTTT,CAIRDSGTDTQYF
TRBJ2-5,.,TRBD1,TRBV20-1,TGCAGTGCGACAACTCCGGGACAGGGAATGGAGACCCAGTACTTC,CSATTPGQGMETQYF
TRBJ2-1,few,.,TRBV30,TGTGCCTGGAGTGGGGAAAATGAGCAGTTCTTC,CAWSGENEQFF
TRBJ2-7,.,.,TRBV20-1,TGCAGTGCCAAAAGGGGGGGGGAGCAGTACTTC,CSAKRGGEQYF
TRBJ1-2,once,.,TRBV20-1,TGCAGTGCTAGTGGACTGAACTATGGCTACACCTTC,CSASGLNYGYTF
TRBJ2-3,many,TRBD2,TRBV12-3/TRBV12-4,TGTGCCAGCAGACGCTGGACTAGCACGGGGACAGATACGCAGTATTTT,CASRRWTSTGTDTQYF
TRBJ2-3,few,TRBD1,TRBV28,TGTGCCAGCAGTTTATTCGGGCAGGGGGCAACAGATACGCAGTATTTT,CASSLFGQGATDTQYF
TRBJ1-6,.,.,TRBV7-9,TGTGCCAGCAGCTTTCTGTCTCCTAATTCACCCCTCCACTTT,CASSFLSPNSPLHF
TRBJ2-5,.,.,TRBV29-1,TGCAGCGTTGGGGGGTCCCATGAGCAGTACTTC,CSVGGSHEQYF
TRBJ1-6,.,.,TRBV29-1,TGCAGCGTGACCGATTCCTATAATTCACCCCTCCACTTT,CSVTDSYNSPLHF
TRBJ2-5,.,TRBD2,TRBV18,TGTGCCAGCTCACCATCCGGGGGGTACCAAGAGACCCAGTACTTC,CASSPSGGYQETQYF
TRBJ2-3,many,TRBD2,TRBV29-1,TGCAGCGTTGGAGCGCGGGAGGGCCGAGATACGCAGTATTTT,CSVGAREGRDTQYF
TRBJ2-7,.,.,TRBV6-2/TRBV6-3,TGTGCCAGCACCCACGTATCGCAGGGGAGTTACGAGCAGTACTTC,CASTHVSQGSYEQYF
TRBJ2-5,.,TRBD1,TRBV20-1,TGCAGCGGGGACAGGGGGCGAGAGACCCAGTACTTC,CSGDRGRETQYF
TRBJ2-5,.,.,TRBV20-1,TGCAGTGCTTCAAAACCTCAAGGGTTGGTGGGGGAGACCCAGTACTTC,CSASKPQGLVGETQYF
TRBJ1-1,few,.,TRBV28,TGTGCCAGCCGCGGTTCAGGAGGGGGGTTTTTAGAAGCTTTCTTT,CASRGSGGGFLEAFF
TRBJ2-7,.,.,TRBV27,TGTGCCAGCAGTTTAAAGATCGGGGAGCAGTACTTC,CASSLKIGEQYF
TRBJ2-1,.,.,TRBV9,TGTGCCAGCAGCGTAGGATCTAGGAATGAGCAGTTCTTC,CASSVGSRNEQFF
TRBJ1-2,once,.,TRBV20-1,TGCAGTGCTAGAGATGGGGGGGGCGGGGCCTATGGCTACACCTTC,CSARDGGGGAYGYTF
TRBJ2-3,.,TRBD1,TRBV6-5,TGTGCCAGCAAAACAGGGGGAGTCGCAGATACGCAGTATTTT,CASKTGGVADTQYF
TRBJ1-2,.,.,TRBV4-1,TGCGCCAGCAGCCAAGAGACAGGCCGCTATGGCTACACCTTC,CASSQETGRYGYTF
TRBJ2-5,.,TRBD1,TRBV3-1,TGTGCCAGCAGCCCACGGAGGACAGGGCTAGAGACCCAGTACTTC,CASSPRRTGLETQYF
TRBJ2-1,.,TRBD2,TRBV5-6,TGTGCCAGCAGTCCGGGACTAGTCCGTTACAATGAGCAGTTCTTC,CASSPGLVRYNEQFF
TRBJ2-1,many,TRBD2,TRBV13,TGTGCCAGCAGCTTAGGACTCCAGCGGGGGAATGAGCAGTTCTTC,CASSLGLQRGNEQFF
TRBJ2-1,.,.,TRBV25-1,TGTGCCAGCAGTGATCCAGGGTACCATGAGCAGTTCTTC,CASSDPGYHEQFF
TRBJ2-2,many,.,TRBV12-3/TRBV12-4,TGTGCCAGCAGTCACGGGTCTCTAGGCACCGGGGAGCTGTTTTTT,CASSHGSLGTGELFF
TRBJ2-1,many,TRBD1,TRBV27,TGTGCCAGCAGTTTTGGACAGGGGGCGAGAAATGAGCAGTTCTTC,CASSFGQGARNEQFF
TRBJ2-5,few,TRBD2,TRBV28,TGTGCCAGCAGTTGGACTAGCGGCCAAGAGACCCAGTACTTC,CASSWTSGQETQYF
TRBJ2-7,.,TRBD1,TRBV11-3,TGTGCCAGCAGCACAGATCCGGACAGGGGGTGGGCCCCCTTTTACGAGCAGTACTTC,CASSTDPDRGWAPFYEQYF
TRBJ2-1,many,.,TRBV6-2/TRBV6-3,TGTGCCAGCAGAGGGACTGTCTCCTACAATGAGCAGTTCTTC,CASRGTVSYNEQFF
TRBJ2-7,.,TRBD2,TRBV29-1,TGCAGCTCCGGGGGGGGTATCAATGAGCAGTACTTC,CSSGGGINEQYF
TRBJ1-1,few,.,TRBV7-9,TGTGCCAGCGGGGAGAACACTGAAGCTTTCTTT,CASGENTEAFF
TRBJ2-7,.,.,TRBV2,TGTGCCAGCAGTGTCGGGGATGACGAGCAGTACTTC,CASSVGDDEQYF
TRBJ2-2,.,.,TRBV2,TGTGCTAGCAGTGTAGGGACAAGGAACACCGGGGAGCTGTTTTTT,CASSVGTRNTGELFF
TRBJ2-1,many,.,TRBV12-3/TRBV12-4,TGTGCCAGCAGCCCCAGGGGTGGGGAGCAGTTCTTC,CASSPRGGEQFF
TRBJ1-2,.,TRBD1,TRBV29-1,TGCAGCGGTCGGACAGGCTATGGCTACACCTTC,CSGRTGYGYTF
TRBJ2-2,.,.,TRBV7-6,TGTGCGGGCAGGGGAGAGACCGGGGAGCTGTTTTTT,CAGRGETGELFF